Listed below are T cell receptor beta chains from one sample, sequenced in a study of blood T cell repertoires in COVID-19. The table came from immunoSEQ multiplex PCR; TCRdb's copy has only in-frame clones and leaves some out. The sample gives fewer than 150,000 clones, around 83% of which show up once; about a sixth is in the top ten. The specimen sequenced was PBMCs or T cells enriched from blood (not recorded which). Receptors were obtained from a man aged 25-45 years who had recovered from COVID-19. Each CDR3 is given with its conserved first and last residue. The D gene is left open where the match is weak. Clone size is shown for a subset of rows, as once, few, many or a class of expanded clone.

TRBV4-1	TRBJ1-5	TRBD1	-	TGCGCCAGCAGCCTCGGGGGGCAGGGGGCCCACCATCAGCCCCAGCATTTT	CASSLGGQGAHHQPQHF
TRBV15	TRBJ2-7	TRBD2	-	TGTGCCACCAGCAGTAGCGGGAGCTCCTACGAGCAGTACTTC	CATSSSGSSYEQYF
TRBV29-1	TRBJ1-1	-	-	TGCAGCGGCGGCCCCAGGGGAAGCACTGAAGCTTTCTTT	CSGGPRGSTEAFF
TRBV6-1	TRBJ1-3	TRBD1	-	TGTGCCAGCAGTGAAGCAGGGCACGGTGAGGGGGCCAACTCTGGAAACACCATATATTTT	CASSEAGHGEGANSGNTIYF
TRBV27	TRBJ1-1	TRBD1	-	TGTGCCAGCAGTGCGGGACAGGATGAAGCTTTCTTT	CASSAGQDEAFF
TRBV5-4	TRBJ2-7	-	once	TGTGCCAGCAGTGCCGGGGGTGGGACCTCCTACGAGCAGTACTTC	CASSAGGGTSYEQYF
TRBV10-3	TRBJ2-7	TRBD1	-	TGTGCCATCAGTGAGACCAGGGACAGCTCCTACGAGCAGTACTTC	CAISETRDSSYEQYF
TRBV10-1	TRBJ2-7	TRBD1	-	TGCGCCAGCAGTGAGTCTACAGGGGGCGAGCAGTACTTC	CASSESTGGEQYF
TRBV15	TRBJ1-2	-	-	TGTGCCACCAGCAGGGGGGGGTCCTATGGCTACACCTTC	CATSRGGSYGYTF
TRBV2	TRBJ1-5	-	-	TGTGCCAGCAGGGATGGGGGCCAGCCCCAGCATTTT	CASRDGGQPQHF
TRBV5-4	TRBJ2-2	TRBD1	-	TGTGCCAGCAGCTTGCTCCAGGGGGCGCCCGGGGAGCTGTTTTTT	CASSLLQGAPGELFF
TRBV5-1	TRBJ1-1	TRBD1	-	TGCGCCAGCAGCTTGGGGCCGACAGGGCAAAACACTGAAGCTTTCTTT	CASSLGPTGQNTEAFF
TRBV4-2	TRBJ2-3	TRBD2	-	TGTGCCAGCAGCCCATTAACCTTAGCGGGAGGGAGCACAGATACGCAGTATTTT	CASSPLTLAGGSTDTQYF
TRBV11-2	TRBJ1-2	-	-	TGTGCCAGCAGCTCGCCCCGACGGGAAAACTATGGCTACACCTTC	CASSSPRRENYGYTF
TRBV15	TRBJ2-4	-	once	TGTGCCACCAGCGCGGGCTCCAAAAACATTCAGTACTTC	CATSAGSKNIQYF
TRBV3-1/TRBV3-2	TRBJ2-3	TRBD2	-	TGTGCCAGCAGCCAGGAGGGAGGGCCCACAGATACGCAGTATTTT	CASSQEGGPTDTQYF
TRBV5-6	TRBJ1-2	TRBD1	-	TGTGCCAGCAGCTGGACAGGTACTGGCTACACCTTC	CASSWTGTGYTF
TRBV14	TRBJ1-1	-	once	TGTGCCAGCAGCCCGGGGACTACTGAAGCTTTCTTT	CASSPGTTEAFF
TRBV11-2	TRBJ2-2	-	-	TGTGCCAGCAGCTTAGTCAGATACACCGGGGAGCTGTTTTTT	CASSLVRYTGELFF
TRBV21-1	TRBJ2-1	-	-	TGTGCCAGCAGTAAAAGACGCCGGACAGGGGATAACAATGAGCAGTTCTTC	CASSKRRRTGDNNEQFF
TRBV2	TRBJ1-6	TRBD1	-	TGTGCCAGCACCCGGGACAGGGGTGGTAATTCACCCCTCCACTTT	CASTRDRGGNSPLHF
TRBV11-2	TRBJ2-1	TRBD2	-	TGTGCCAGCAGCTTAGATGCTCTAGCGGTATACAATGAGCAGTTCTTC	CASSLDALAVYNEQFF
TRBV27	TRBJ1-1	TRBD1	-	TGTGCCAGCAGTACGACGACAGGGGGCGTGAGGCTTGAAGCTTTCTTT	CASSTTTGGVRLEAFF
TRBV2	TRBJ2-7	-	-	TGTGCCAGCAGTCCGGAGACAGGCCCCTACGAGCAGTACTTC	CASSPETGPYEQYF
TRBV27	TRBJ1-4	-	-	TGTGCCAGCAGCGTCGGGGGGAGGAATGAAAAACTGTTTTTT	CASSVGGRNEKLFF
TRBV19	TRBJ1-5	-	-	TGTGCCAGTAGTATGGGCCTACCGAATCAGCCCCAGCATTTT	CASSMGLPNQPQHF
TRBV28	TRBJ2-7	TRBD1	-	TGTGCCAGCAGTTTAAGGGCGACAGGGTCCCACGAGCAGTACTTC	CASSLRATGSHEQYF
TRBV5-1	TRBJ2-3	TRBD1	-	TGCGCCAGCAGCTTGTGGGGGGACAGGAAAAGCACAGATACGCAGTATTTT	CASSLWGDRKSTDTQYF
TRBV7-2	TRBJ2-5	TRBD2	-	TGTGCCAGCAGCTTAGAAGGGCCCGGGGGGGTACGAGAGACCCAGTACTTC	CASSLEGPGGVRETQYF
TRBV19	TRBJ2-1	TRBD1	-	TGTGCCAGTAGTCCGACAGGGGAAAATGAGCAGTTCTTC	CASSPTGENEQFF
TRBV10-3	TRBJ1-2	TRBD1	-	TGTGCCATCAGTGAGTCGATACCCGGGACAGGGAGAGGCTATGGCTACACCTTC	CAISESIPGTGRGYGYTF
TRBV18	TRBJ2-5	TRBD1	once	TGTGCCAGCTCAGGCAACACAGGGGTGGGAGAGACCCAGTACTTC	CASSGNTGVGETQYF
TRBV27	TRBJ1-1	-	-	TGTGCCAGCAGACAGACTGGGGCCTACCCTGAAGCTTTCTTT	CASRQTGAYPEAFF
TRBV5-4	TRBJ1-1	-	-	TGTGCCAGCAGCACCGAGCAGGGGCCGGGCACTGAAGCTTTCTTT	CASSTEQGPGTEAFF
TRBV7-3	TRBJ1-1	-	-	TGTGCCAGCAGCCCCACCGGTCAGGACACTGAAGCTTTCTTT	CASSPTGQDTEAFF
TRBV3-1/TRBV3-2	TRBJ1-1	-	-	TGTGCCAGCAGCCCAACTGGGGCGAACACTGAAGCTTTCTTT	CASSPTGANTEAFF
TRBV19	TRBJ1-1	TRBD1	-	TGTGCCAGTAGCCCTAGGGGGACAGGGGACCCGAACACTGAAGCTTTCTTT	CASSPRGTGDPNTEAFF
TRBV27	TRBJ2-3	TRBD2	-	TGTGCCAGCAGTTTATTCCTAGCGGAGAACACAGATACGCAGTATTTT	CASSLFLAENTDTQYF
TRBV19	TRBJ1-5	-	-	TGTGCCAGTTCCGACAGTTCCAATCAGCCCCAGCATTTT	CASSDSSNQPQHF
TRBV11-2	TRBJ1-2	TRBD1	once	TGTGCCAGCAGCTTGGGACAGGGTGCCTATGGCTACACCTTC	CASSLGQGAYGYTF
TRBV12-5	TRBJ2-4	-	-	TGTGCTAGTGGTTTGGACAGGGCTCAGTACTTC	CASGLDRAQYF
TRBV5-5	TRBJ1-6	TRBD1	once	TGTGCCAGCTCGACAGGGGAGAATAATTCACCCCTCCACTTT	CASSTGENNSPLHF
TRBV6-5	TRBJ1-1	-	-	TGTGCCAGCAGTTACTCGAGCCGGAGGGCTGAAGCTTTCTTT	CASSYSSRRAEAFF
TRBV2	TRBJ2-5	TRBD2	-	TGTGCCAGCAGTGAAGCGACTCTAGCGGGGGAAGAGACCCAGTACTTC	CASSEATLAGEETQYF
TRBV2	TRBJ2-5	-	-	TGTGCCAGCAGACCCTCCTGGACAGCAAAACAAGAGACCCAGTACTTC	CASRPSWTAKQETQYF